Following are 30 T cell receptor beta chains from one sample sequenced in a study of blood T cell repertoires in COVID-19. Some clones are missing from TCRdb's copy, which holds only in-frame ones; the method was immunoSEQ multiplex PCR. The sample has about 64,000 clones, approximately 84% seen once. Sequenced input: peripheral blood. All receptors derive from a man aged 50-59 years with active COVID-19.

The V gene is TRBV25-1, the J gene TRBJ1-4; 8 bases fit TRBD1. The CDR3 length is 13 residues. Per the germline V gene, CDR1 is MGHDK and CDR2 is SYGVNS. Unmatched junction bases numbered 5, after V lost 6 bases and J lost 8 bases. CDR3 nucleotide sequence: TGTGCCAGCAGGGACAGGGTGGAAGAAAAACTGTTTTTT. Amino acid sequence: CASRDRVEEKLFF.

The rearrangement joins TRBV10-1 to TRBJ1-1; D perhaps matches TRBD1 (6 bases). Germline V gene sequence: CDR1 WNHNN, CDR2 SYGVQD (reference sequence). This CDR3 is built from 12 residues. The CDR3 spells CTGGAQDTEAFF. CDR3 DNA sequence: TGCACCGGGGGGGCGCAGGACACTGAAGCTTTCTTT.

The CDR3 loop is CASSPPTGVSYEQYF. CDR3 in DNA: TGTGCCAGCTCACCACCCACAGGAGTCTCCTACGAGCAGTACTTC. The genes are TRBV18 and TRBJ2-7, with D perhaps matching TRBD1 (5 bases). Trimming removed 0 bases from V and 0 bases from J, with 9 bases in between. CDR1 KGHSH and CDR2 LQKENI come from the germline V gene. This CDR3 spans 15 amino acids.

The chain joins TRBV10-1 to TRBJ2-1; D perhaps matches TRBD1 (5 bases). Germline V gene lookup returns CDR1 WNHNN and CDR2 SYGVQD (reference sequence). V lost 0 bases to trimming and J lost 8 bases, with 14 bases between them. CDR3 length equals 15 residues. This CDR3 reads CASSESSRGIDEQFF. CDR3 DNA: TGCGCCAGCAGTGAGTCGTCAAGGGGAATCGATGAGCAGTTCTTC.

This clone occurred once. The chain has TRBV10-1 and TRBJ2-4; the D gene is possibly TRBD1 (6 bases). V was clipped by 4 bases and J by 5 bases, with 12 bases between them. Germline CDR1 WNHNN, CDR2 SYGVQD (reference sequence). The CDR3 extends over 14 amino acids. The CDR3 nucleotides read TGCGCCAGCAGTGCCACAGGGTACCAAAACATTCAGTACTTC. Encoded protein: CASSATGYQNIQYF.

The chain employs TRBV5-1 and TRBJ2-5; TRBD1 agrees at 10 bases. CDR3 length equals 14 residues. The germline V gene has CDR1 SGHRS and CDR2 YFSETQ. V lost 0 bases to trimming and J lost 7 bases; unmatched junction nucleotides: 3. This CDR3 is CASSLGDRGGTQYF. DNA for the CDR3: TGCGCCAGCAGCTTGGGGGACAGGGGAGGGACCCAGTACTTC.

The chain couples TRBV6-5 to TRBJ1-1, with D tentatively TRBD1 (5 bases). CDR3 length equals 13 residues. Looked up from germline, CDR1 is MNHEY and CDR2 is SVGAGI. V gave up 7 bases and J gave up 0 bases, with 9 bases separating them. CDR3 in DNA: TGTGCCAGCACCCGACAGTTGAACACTGAAGCTTTCTTT. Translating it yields CASTRQLNTEAFF.

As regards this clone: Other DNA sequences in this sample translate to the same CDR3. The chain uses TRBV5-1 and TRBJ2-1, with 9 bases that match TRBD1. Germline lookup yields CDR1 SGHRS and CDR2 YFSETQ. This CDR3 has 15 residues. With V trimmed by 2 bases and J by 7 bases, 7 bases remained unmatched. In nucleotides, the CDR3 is TGCGCCAGCAGCTTACCGGGACAGGGTAGTAATGAGCAGTTCTTC. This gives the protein CASSLPGQGSNEQFF. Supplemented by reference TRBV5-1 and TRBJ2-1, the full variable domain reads KAGVTQTPRYLIKTRGQQVTLSCSPISGHRSVSWYQQTPGQGLQFLFEYFSETQRNKGNFPGRFSGRQFSNSRSEMNVSTLELGDSALYLCASSLPGQGSNEQFFGPGTRLTVL.

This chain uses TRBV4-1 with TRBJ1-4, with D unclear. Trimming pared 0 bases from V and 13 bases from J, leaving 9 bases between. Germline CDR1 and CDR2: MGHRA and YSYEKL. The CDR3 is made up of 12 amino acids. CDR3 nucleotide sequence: TGCGCCAGCAGCCAAGATTTACAATCACTGTTTTTT. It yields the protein CASSQDLQSLFF.

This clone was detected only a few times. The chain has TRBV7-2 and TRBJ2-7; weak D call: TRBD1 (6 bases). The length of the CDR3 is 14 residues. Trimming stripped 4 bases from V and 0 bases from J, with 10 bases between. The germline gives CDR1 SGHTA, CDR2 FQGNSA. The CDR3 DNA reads TGTGCCAGCAGCTCCCAGGGGAGCTCCTACGAGCAGTACTTC. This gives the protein CASSSQGSSYEQYF. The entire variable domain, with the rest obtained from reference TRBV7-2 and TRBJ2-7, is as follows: GAGVSQSPSNKVTEKGKDVELRCDPISGHTALYWYRQSLGQGLEFLIYFQGNSAPDKSGLPSDRFSAERTGGSVSTLTIQRTQQEDSAVYLCASSSQGSSYEQYFGPGTRLTVT.

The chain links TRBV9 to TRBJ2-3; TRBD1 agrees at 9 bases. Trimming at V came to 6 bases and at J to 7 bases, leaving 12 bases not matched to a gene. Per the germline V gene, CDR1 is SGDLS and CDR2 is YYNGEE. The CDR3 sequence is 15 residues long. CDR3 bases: TGTGCCAGCACCCCCGGGACAGGGACCTATTATACGCAGTATTTT. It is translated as CASTPGTGTYYTQYF.

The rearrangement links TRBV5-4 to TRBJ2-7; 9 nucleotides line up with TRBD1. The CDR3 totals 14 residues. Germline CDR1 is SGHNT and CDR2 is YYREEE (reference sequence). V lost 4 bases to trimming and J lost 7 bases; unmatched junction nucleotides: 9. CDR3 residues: CASSTGTGFEEQYF. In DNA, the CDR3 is TGTGCCAGCAGCACTGGGACAGGGTTTGAAGAGCAGTACTTC.

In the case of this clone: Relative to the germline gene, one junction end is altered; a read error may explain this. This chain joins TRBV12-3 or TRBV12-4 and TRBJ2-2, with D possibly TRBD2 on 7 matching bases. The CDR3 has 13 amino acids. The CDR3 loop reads CASSLFLGGDLFF. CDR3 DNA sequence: TGTGCCAGCAGTTTATTTTTAGGGGGGGACCTGTTTTTT.

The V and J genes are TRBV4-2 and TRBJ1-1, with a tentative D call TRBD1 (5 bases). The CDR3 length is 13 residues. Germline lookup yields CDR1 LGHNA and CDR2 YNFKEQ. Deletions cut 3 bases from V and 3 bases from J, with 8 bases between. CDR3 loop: CASSQDTHTEAFF. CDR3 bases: TGTGCCAGCAGCCAGGACACCCACACTGAAGCTTTCTTT.

CDR3 coding DNA: TGTGCCAGTAGGGCCCCCGGGACTACCAACAATGAGCAGTTCTTC. It yields the protein CASRAPGTTNNEQFF. The chain couples TRBV19 to TRBJ2-1, with 7 bases lining up with TRBD2. Germline V gene data show CDR1 as LNHDA and CDR2 as SQIVND (reference sequence). Losses at the gene ends were 6 bases for V and 5 bases for J; bases not matched to a gene: 10. CDR3 length equals 15 residues.

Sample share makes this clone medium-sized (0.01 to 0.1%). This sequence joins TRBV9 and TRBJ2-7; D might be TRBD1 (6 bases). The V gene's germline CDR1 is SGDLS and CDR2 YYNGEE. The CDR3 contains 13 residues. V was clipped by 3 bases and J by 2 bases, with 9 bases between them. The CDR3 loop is CASSGDNPYEQYF. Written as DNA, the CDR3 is TGTGCCAGCAGCGGGGACAACCCCTACGAGCAGTACTTC.

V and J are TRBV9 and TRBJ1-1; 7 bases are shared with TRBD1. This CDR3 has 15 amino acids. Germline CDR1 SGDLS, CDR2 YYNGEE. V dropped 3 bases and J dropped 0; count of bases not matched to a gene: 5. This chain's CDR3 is CASSAQQGMNTEAFF. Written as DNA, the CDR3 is TGTGCCAGCAGCGCCCAACAGGGGATGAACACTGAAGCTTTCTTT.

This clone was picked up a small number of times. Here the CDR3 reads CASSLTAGQPQHF. The CDR3 coding sequence is TGTGCCAGCAGCTTGACCGCGGGTCAGCCCCAGCATTTT. The chain links TRBV5-5 to TRBJ1-5; no clear D. Germline-derived CDR1 and CDR2 are SGHKS and YYEKEE (reference sequence). The CDR3 consists of 13 residues. Deletions cut 1 base from V and 6 bases from J, with 8 bases between.

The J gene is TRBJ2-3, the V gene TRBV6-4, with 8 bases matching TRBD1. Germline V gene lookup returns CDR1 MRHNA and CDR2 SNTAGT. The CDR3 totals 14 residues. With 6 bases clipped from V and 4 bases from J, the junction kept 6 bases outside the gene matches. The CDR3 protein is CASSQDRAPDTQYF. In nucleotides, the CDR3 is TGTGCCAGCAGCCAGGACAGGGCCCCAGATACGCAGTATTTT.

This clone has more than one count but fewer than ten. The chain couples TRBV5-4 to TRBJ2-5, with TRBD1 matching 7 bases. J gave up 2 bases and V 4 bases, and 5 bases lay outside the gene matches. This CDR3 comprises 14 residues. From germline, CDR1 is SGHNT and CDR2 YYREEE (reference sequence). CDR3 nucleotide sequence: TGTGCCAGCAGCCGCCGACAGGGACAAGAGACCCAGTACTTC. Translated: CASSRRQGQETQYF. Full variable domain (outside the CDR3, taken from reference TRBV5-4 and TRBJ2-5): ETGVTQSPTHLIKTRGQQVTLRCSSQSGHNTVSWYQQALGQGPQFIFQYYREEENGRGNFPPRFSGLQFPNYSSELNVNALELDDSALYLCASSRRQGQETQYFGPGTRLLVL.

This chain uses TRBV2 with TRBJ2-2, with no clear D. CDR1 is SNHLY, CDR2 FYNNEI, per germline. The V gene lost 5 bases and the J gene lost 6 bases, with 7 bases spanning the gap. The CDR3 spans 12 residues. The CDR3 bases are TGTGCCAGCAGTACGGGTTCCGGGGAGCTGTTTTTT. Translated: CASSTGSGELFF.

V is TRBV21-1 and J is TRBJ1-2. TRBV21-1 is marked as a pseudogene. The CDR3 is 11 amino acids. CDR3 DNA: TGTGCCAGCACGGAGGGCTATGGCTACACCTTC. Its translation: CASTEGYGYTF.

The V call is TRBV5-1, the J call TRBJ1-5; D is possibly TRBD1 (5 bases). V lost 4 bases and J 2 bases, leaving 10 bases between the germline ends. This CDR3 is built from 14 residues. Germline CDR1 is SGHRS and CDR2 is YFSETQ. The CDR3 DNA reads TGCGCCAGCAGCCTCGGGGGAGGCAATCAGCCCCAGCATTTT. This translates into CASSLGGGNQPQHF.

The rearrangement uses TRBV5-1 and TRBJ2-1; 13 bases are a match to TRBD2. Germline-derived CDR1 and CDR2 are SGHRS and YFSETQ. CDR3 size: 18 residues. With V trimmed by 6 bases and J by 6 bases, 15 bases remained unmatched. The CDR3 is CASMIGTSGDIRGNEQFF. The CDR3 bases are TGCGCCAGCATGATCGGGACTAGCGGGGACATACGGGGCAATGAGCAGTTCTTC.

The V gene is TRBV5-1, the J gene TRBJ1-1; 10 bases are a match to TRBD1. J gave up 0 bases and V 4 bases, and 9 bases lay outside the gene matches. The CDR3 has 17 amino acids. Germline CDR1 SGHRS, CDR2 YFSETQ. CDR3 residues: CASSTSTGGGLNTEAFF. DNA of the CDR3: TGCGCCAGCAGCACCTCGACAGGGGGCGGGTTGAACACTGAAGCTTTCTTT.

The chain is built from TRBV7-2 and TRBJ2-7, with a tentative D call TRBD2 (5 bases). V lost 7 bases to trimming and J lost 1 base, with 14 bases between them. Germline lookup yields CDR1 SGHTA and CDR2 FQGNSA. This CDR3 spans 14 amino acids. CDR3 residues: CASKPGLASYEQYF. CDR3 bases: TGTGCCAGCAAACCGGGCCTAGCATCCTACGAGCAGTACTTC.

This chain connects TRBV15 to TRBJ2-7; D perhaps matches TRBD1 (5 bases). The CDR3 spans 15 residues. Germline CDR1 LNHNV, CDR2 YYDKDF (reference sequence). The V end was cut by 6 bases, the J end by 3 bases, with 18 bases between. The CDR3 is CATRGDSRTGYEQYF. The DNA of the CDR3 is TGTGCCACCAGAGGTGACAGCCGAACGGGCTACGAGCAGTACTTC.

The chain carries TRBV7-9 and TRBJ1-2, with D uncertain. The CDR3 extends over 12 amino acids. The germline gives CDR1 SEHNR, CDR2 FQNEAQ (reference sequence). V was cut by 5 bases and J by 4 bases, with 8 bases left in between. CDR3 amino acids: CASSGYSYGYTF. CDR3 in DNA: TGTGCCAGCAGCGGATACAGCTATGGCTACACCTTC.

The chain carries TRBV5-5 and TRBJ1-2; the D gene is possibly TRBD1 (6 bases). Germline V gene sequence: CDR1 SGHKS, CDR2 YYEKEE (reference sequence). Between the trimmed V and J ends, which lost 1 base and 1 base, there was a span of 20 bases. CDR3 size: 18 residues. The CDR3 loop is CASSLRGGQLESNYGYTF. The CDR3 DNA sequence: TGTGCCAGCAGCTTGCGGGGGGGGCAGCTTGAGAGTAACTATGGCTACACCTTC.

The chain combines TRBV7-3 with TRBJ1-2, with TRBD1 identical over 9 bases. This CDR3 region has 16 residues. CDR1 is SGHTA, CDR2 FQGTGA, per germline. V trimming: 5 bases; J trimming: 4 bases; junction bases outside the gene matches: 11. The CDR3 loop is CASSRGITGGIYGYTF. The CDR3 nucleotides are TGTGCCAGCAGCCGAGGGATCACAGGGGGCATCTATGGCTACACCTTC. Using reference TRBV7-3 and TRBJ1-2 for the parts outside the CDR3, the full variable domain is GAGVSQTPSNKVTEKGKYVELRCDPISGHTALYWYRQSLGQGPEFLIYFQGTGAADDSGLPNDRFFAVRPEGSVSTLKIQRTERGDSAVYLCASSRGITGGIYGYTFGSGTRLTVV.